The present TCR beta chain was sequenced within a study of chemoradiotherapy in HPV16-positive cancers. Repeated repertoire sampling spanned the course of chemoradiotherapy. Overall study results and limits: Candidate HPV-specific clones and E7-related TCR motifs grew in tumor during treatment.

Sequenced by immunoSEQ multiplex PCR; TCRdb stores in-frame clones only, minus some. The sample consists of approximately 1,900 clones, approximately 94% of them appearing once. A remark on this clone: The antigen is undetermined.

This sequence originates from a human donor with HPV-associated anogenital cancer. The sample here was tumor tissue, taken from a patient who underwent chemoradiotherapy.

As DNA, the CDR3 is TGTGCCAGCAGCCTCGGGAGGACTAATGAAAAACTGTTTTTT. This sequence encodes CASSLGRTNEKLFF. The genes are TRBV7-2 and TRBJ1-4; D gene ambiguous. The germline V and J ends were trimmed by 5 bases and 2 bases, with 9 bases remaining between them. The CDR3 loop spans 14 amino acids. CDR1 SGHTA and CDR2 FQGNSA come from the germline V gene.